This is a list of T cell receptor beta chains from one sample in a study of blood T cell repertoires in COVID-19. Here immunoSEQ multiplex PCR was the method, and the copy in TCRdb shows in-frame clones only, minus some. This table holds 200,000 to 300,000 clones, 80% to 90% found once. What was sequenced was peripheral blood. The receptors stem from a young man with active or convalescent COVID-19. The CDR3 runs from the conserved cysteine through the conserved F or W. D genes are given only for firm matches. Only some rows state a clone size, as once, few, many or a class for expanded clones.

cdr3_nt	cdr3_aa	v_call	j_call	cdr3_length	d_call	clone_size
TGCGCCAGCAGTGATCAGGGGGCGGGCAATCAGCCCCAGCATTTT	CASSDQGAGNQPQHF	TRBV10-2	TRBJ1-5	15	TRBD1	NA
TGCGCCAGCAGCAACCGGGACAGGGGTGGTTACGAGCAGTACTTC	CASSNRDRGGYEQYF	TRBV5-1	TRBJ2-7	15	TRBD1	NA
TGTGCCAGCAGTGAACCCTCGGCAGGGGGCAGGTATAATTCACCCCTCCACTTT	CASSEPSAGGRYNSPLHF	TRBV6-1	TRBJ1-6	18	TRBD1	NA
TGTGCCAGCAGGCGAGTAGCGGGGTTCGGGGCCTCCACAGATACGCAGTATTTT	CASRRVAGFGASTDTQYF	TRBV6-6	TRBJ2-3	18	TRBD2	NA
TGTGCCAGCAGCGTAACTACCGGGACTAGCGGCACAGATACGCAGTATTTT	CASSVTTGTSGTDTQYF	TRBV9	TRBJ2-3	17	TRBD2	NA
TGTGCCAGCTCACCACAGGGGGCCGGGATGAACACTGAAGCTTTCTTT	CASSPQGAGMNTEAFF	TRBV18	TRBJ1-1	16	TRBD1	NA
TGCGCCAGCAGCCAAGATATGAGACTCCAAGAGACCCAGTACTTC	CASSQDMRLQETQYF	TRBV4-1	TRBJ2-5	15	NA	NA
TGTGCCAGCAAGCGTAGCGGGGGGGGCTACGAGCAGTACTTC	CASKRSGGGYEQYF	TRBV6-5	TRBJ2-7	14	TRBD2	few
TGTGCCAGCAGTGATATAGACAGGGGTCGCAGGGAGCTGTTTTTT	CASSDIDRGRRELFF	TRBV25-1	TRBJ2-2	15	TRBD1	NA
TGCAGCGTTGCCGTGTCAGAGACCCAGTACTTC	CSVAVSETQYF	TRBV29-1	TRBJ2-5	11	NA	once
TGTGCCAGCAGTTTTAGCGGGGCCGGGGAGCTGTTTTTT	CASSFSGAGELFF	TRBV12-3/TRBV12-4	TRBJ2-2	13	TRBD2	NA
TGTGCCAGCACTCCTAGCGGGGGGGCCCTTGAGCAGTTCTTC	CASTPSGGALEQFF	TRBV6-5	TRBJ2-1	14	TRBD2	NA
TGTGCCAGCAGCTTATCCCCGGGACAGCCTAATGAAAAACTGTTTTTT	CASSLSPGQPNEKLFF	TRBV7-6	TRBJ1-4	16	TRBD1	NA
TGTGCAAGTCGCTTAGCGCGTAAGTACCAAGAGACCCAGTACTTC	CASRLARKYQETQYF	TRBV12-2	TRBJ2-5	15	NA	NA
TGTGCCAGCACTCTCGGGAACAGGGGGTTGGAAGAGACCCAGTACTTC	CASTLGNRGLEETQYF	TRBV7-2	TRBJ2-5	16	TRBD1	few
TGTGCCAGCAATTCGGGGACAGCGAGAAATGGCTACACCTTC	CASNSGTARNGYTF	TRBV6-4	TRBJ1-2	14	TRBD1	NA
TGTGCCAGCAGTGAAGGACGAAGGGGCGGACTATTCAATCAGCCCCAGCATTTT	CASSEGRRGGLFNQPQHF	TRBV2	TRBJ1-5	18	NA	once
TGTGCCAGCAGTTTAGGGGGGGCCGCTTACAATGAGCAGTTCTTC	CASSLGGAAYNEQFF	TRBV27	TRBJ2-1	15	NA	few
TGTGCCAGCAGCTTGGGGGGGACTAGCGGTAAGACCCAGTACTTC	CASSLGGTSGKTQYF	TRBV5-6	TRBJ2-5	15	TRBD2	NA
TGTGCCAGCTCACCCAATCCAACAGCCGCCTACGAGCAGTACTTC	CASSPNPTAAYEQYF	TRBV18	TRBJ2-7	15	NA	NA
TGTGCCAGCAGCTTATTTTCCCTTACGTGGTACACGAACACCGGGGAGCTGTTTTTT	CASSLFSLTWYTNTGELFF	TRBV11-2	TRBJ2-2	19	NA	NA
TGCGCCAGCAGCCAAGCTGGCACCTACGAGCAGTACTTC	CASSQAGTYEQYF	TRBV4-1	TRBJ2-7	13	NA	NA
TGTGCCAGCAGGGCTTATACATCTAACTATGGCTACACCTTC	CASRAYTSNYGYTF	TRBV13	TRBJ1-2	14	NA	NA
TGTGCCAGCAGCCACACCGTCAGTTACAATGAGCAGTTCTTC	CASSHTVSYNEQFF	TRBV7-8	TRBJ2-1	14	NA	NA
TGCGCCAGCAGCTTGGCAGCCGGGGGGGAGACCCAGTACTTC	CASSLAAGGETQYF	TRBV5-1	TRBJ2-5	14	TRBD2	NA
TGTGCCAGTAGTTTTGGACAGACTCAAGGCTACACCTTC	CASSFGQTQGYTF	TRBV19	TRBJ1-2	13	NA	NA
TGTGCCAGCAGTTACGGTTTACGGGTAGTAGGGACAGCCTTCACAGATACGCAGTATTTT	CASSYGLRVVGTAFTDTQYF	TRBV27	TRBJ2-3	20	TRBD1	NA
TGTGCCAGCAGTTTGGGGGCGGGCGAGCAGTTCTTC	CASSLGAGEQFF	TRBV6-5	TRBJ2-1	12	NA	NA
TGTGCCAGCAGCTTAGTGGTACAGGCGCTCGGATACAATGAGCAGTTCTTC	CASSLVVQALGYNEQFF	TRBV7-9	TRBJ2-1	17	NA	NA
TGCGCCAGCAGCTTGGGACTCAGAGCCATGAACACTGAAGCTTTCTTT	CASSLGLRAMNTEAFF	TRBV5-1	TRBJ1-1	16	NA	NA
TGCAGCGTTGACCGACAGGGCGTGACGGGTTATGGCTACACCTTC	CSVDRQGVTGYGYTF	TRBV29-1	TRBJ1-2	15	TRBD1	NA
TGTGCCAGCAGCCAAGCCCTAGCGGGGTACGAGCAGTACTTC	CASSQALAGYEQYF	TRBV4-2	TRBJ2-7	14	TRBD2	NA
TGTGCCAGCAGCTTTACACCTTCGGGGGGCTCTGGCTACACCTTC	CASSFTPSGGSGYTF	TRBV11-2	TRBJ1-2	15	NA	NA
TGTGCCAGCAGTGAAATAGGAGGGGTGGGGAATGAGCAGTTCTTC	CASSEIGGVGNEQFF	TRBV6-4	TRBJ2-1	15	NA	NA
TGCGCCAGCAGTGAATCTGGGACAGGGTTGAGAAACATTCAGTACTTC	CASSESGTGLRNIQYF	TRBV10-1	TRBJ2-4	16	TRBD1	NA
TGTGCCAGCAGCCTCCTGACGGACTACTATGGCTACACCTTC	CASSLLTDYYGYTF	TRBV13	TRBJ1-2	14	NA	NA
TGTGCCAGCAGTTACTTACAGAACTATGGCTACACCTTC	CASSYLQNYGYTF	TRBV6-5	TRBJ1-2	13	NA	NA
TGTGCCAGCAGCGGCACCTCTAGCGGTAATGAGCAGTTCTTC	CASSGTSSGNEQFF	TRBV5-6	TRBJ2-1	14	TRBD2	NA
TGTGCCAGCAGCTTCAGAAAACAAGAGACCCAGTACTTC	CASSFRKQETQYF	TRBV7-2	TRBJ2-5	13	NA	NA
TGTGCCAGCAGCCCGGACAGGGGAACACACACCATATATTTT	CASSPDRGTHTIYF	TRBV7-9	TRBJ1-3	14	TRBD1	NA
TGTGCCAGCAGTTTAACTAGCGGGGGGGCCTACGAGCAGTACTTC	CASSLTSGGAYEQYF	TRBV27	TRBJ2-7	15	TRBD2	NA
TGTGCCAGCAGCTTTGGACTAGCGGGGGATATCTCCTACAATGAGCAGTTCTTC	CASSFGLAGDISYNEQFF	TRBV7-9	TRBJ2-1	18	TRBD2	NA
TGTGCCAGCAGCTTGGGCGTCTCCTTCTTCCTTAATGGCTACACCTTC	CASSLGVSFFLNGYTF	TRBV11-2	TRBJ1-2	16	NA	NA
TGTGCCAGTAGTGGGGGACAGACCATGAACACTGAAGCTTTCTTT	CASSGGQTMNTEAFF	TRBV19	TRBJ1-1	15	TRBD1	NA
TGTGCCAGCAGCGCCACATCTGGAAACACCATATATTTT	CASSATSGNTIYF	TRBV11-3	TRBJ1-3	13	NA	NA
TGCGCCAGCCCGAGGGACAGACCTTCTATCATGAACACTGAAGCTTTCTTT	CASPRDRPSIMNTEAFF	TRBV23-1	TRBJ1-1	17	TRBD1	NA
TGTGCCAGCAGTGAAGGGGGGAGTCGATACAGGGTGAACGAGCAGTACTTC	CASSEGGSRYRVNEQYF	TRBV6-1	TRBJ2-7	17	NA	few
TGTGCCAGCAGCGTAGGGGGAGGAGGTCAGAAGACCCAGTACTTC	CASSVGGGGQKTQYF	TRBV9	TRBJ2-5	15	NA	NA
TGTGCCAGCAGTTTGCAACAGGCAACCACCCAATACTTC	CASSLQQATTQYF	TRBV28	TRBJ2-7	13	NA	NA
TGTGCCAGTAGTATTCGAACCGGGACAGGGTATCAGCCCCAGCATTTT	CASSIRTGTGYQPQHF	TRBV19	TRBJ1-5	16	TRBD1	NA
TGCGCCAGCAGCCAAGGCGCCGGGGGCTATGGCTACACCTTC	CASSQGAGGYGYTF	TRBV4-1	TRBJ1-2	14	NA	NA
TGTGCCAGCAGTCGGACAGGGCTCCTGGCCAATAATTCACCCCTCCACTTT	CASSRTGLLANNSPLHF	TRBV6-6	TRBJ1-6	17	TRBD1	NA
TGTGCCAGCAGTTCACGCGAGGGGGCAGATTTGGAAAAACTGTTTTTT	CASSSREGADLEKLFF	TRBV7-9	TRBJ1-4	16	TRBD1	NA
TGTGCCAGCGGAAAATGGGACAGCTACGAGCAGTACTTC	CASGKWDSYEQYF	TRBV12-3/TRBV12-4	TRBJ2-7	13	TRBD1	NA
TGTGCCAGCAGAGACAGGGTGGGCGATCAGCCCCAGCATTTT	CASRDRVGDQPQHF	TRBV6-6	TRBJ1-5	14	TRBD1	NA
TGTGCCAGCAGCTTTGATTGGCAGGGGGCAAACGAGCAGTACTTC	CASSFDWQGANEQYF	TRBV5-4	TRBJ2-7	15	TRBD1	NA
TGCGCCACCTCGACCGGGACAGGGGCCCACAATGAGCAGTTCTTC	CATSTGTGAHNEQFF	TRBV10-1	TRBJ2-1	15	TRBD1	NA